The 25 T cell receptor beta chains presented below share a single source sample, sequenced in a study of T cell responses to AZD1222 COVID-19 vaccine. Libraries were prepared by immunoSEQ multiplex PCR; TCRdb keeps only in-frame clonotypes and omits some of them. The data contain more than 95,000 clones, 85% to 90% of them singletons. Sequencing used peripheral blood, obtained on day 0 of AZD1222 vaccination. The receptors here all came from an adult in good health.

In DNA form, the CDR3 reads TGTGCCAGCAGCCTCCGGGACATTAACCCCACTGAAGCTTTCTTT. Translated: CASSLRDINPTEAFF. The chain has TRBV5-4 and TRBJ1-1, with a tentative D call TRBD1 (6 bases). CDR3 length: 15 residues. With 4 bases removed from V and 4 bases from J, the gap between germline ends came to 17 bases. The V gene's germline CDR1 is SGHNT and CDR2 YYREEE (reference sequence).

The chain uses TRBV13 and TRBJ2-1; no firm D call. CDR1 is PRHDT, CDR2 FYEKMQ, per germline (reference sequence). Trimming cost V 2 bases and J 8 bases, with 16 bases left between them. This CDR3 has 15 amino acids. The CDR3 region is CASSLNRGPLDEQFF. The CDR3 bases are TGTGCCAGCAGCTTAAATCGCGGCCCCTTAGATGAGCAGTTCTTC. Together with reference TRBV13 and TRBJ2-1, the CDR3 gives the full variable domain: AAGVIQSPRHLIKEKRETATLKCYPIPRHDTVYWYQQGPGQDPQFLISFYEKMQSDKGSIPDRFSAQQFSDYHSELNMSSLELGDSALYFCASSLNRGPLDEQFFGPGTRLTVL.

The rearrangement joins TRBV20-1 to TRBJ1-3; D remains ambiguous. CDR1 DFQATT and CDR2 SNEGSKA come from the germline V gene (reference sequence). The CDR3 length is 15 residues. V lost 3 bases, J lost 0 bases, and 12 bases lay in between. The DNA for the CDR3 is TGCAGTGCTAGTCCCCCAGGTAACTCTGGAAACACCATATATTTT. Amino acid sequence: CSASPPGNSGNTIYF.

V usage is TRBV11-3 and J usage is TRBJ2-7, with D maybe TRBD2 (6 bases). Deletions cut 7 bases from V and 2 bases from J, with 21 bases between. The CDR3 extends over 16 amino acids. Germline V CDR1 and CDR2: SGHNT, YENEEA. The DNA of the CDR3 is TGTGCCAGCACCCTCATGGGGGGTGTTGGTGCCTACGAGCAGTACTTC. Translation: CASTLMGGVGAYEQYF.

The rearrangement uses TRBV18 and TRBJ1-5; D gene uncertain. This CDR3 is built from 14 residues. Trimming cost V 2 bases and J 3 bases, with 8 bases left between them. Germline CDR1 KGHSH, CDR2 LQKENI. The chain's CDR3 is CASSPSGYNQPQHF. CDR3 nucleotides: TGTGCCAGCTCACCATCGGGATACAATCAGCCCCAGCATTTT.

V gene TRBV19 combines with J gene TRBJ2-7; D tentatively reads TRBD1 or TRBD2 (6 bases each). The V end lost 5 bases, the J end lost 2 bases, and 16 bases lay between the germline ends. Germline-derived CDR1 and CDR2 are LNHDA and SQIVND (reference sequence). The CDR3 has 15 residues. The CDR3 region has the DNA TGTGCCAGTAGTTGGAAGGACGGGGGCACCTACGAGCAGTACTTC. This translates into CASSWKDGGTYEQYF.

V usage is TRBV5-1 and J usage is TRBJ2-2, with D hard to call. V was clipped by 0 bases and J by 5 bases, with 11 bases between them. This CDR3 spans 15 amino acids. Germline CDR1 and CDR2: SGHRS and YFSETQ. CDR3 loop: CASSLVGYRTGELFF. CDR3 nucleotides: TGCGCCAGCAGCTTGGTAGGCTACCGGACCGGGGAGCTGTTTTTT.

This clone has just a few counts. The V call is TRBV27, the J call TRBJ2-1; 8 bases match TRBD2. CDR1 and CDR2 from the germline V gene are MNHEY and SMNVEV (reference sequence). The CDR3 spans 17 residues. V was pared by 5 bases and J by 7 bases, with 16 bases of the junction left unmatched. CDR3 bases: TGTGCCAGCAGTCCAGGTTCAGGCGGGGGGAAACTTAATGAGCAGTTCTTC. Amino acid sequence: CASSPGSGGGKLNEQFF.

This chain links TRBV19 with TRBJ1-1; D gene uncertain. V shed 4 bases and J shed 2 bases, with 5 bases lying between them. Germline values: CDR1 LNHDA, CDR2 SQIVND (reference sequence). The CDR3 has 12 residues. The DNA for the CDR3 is TGTGCCAGTAGTACTTATAACACTGAAGCTTTCTTT. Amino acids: CASSTYNTEAFF.

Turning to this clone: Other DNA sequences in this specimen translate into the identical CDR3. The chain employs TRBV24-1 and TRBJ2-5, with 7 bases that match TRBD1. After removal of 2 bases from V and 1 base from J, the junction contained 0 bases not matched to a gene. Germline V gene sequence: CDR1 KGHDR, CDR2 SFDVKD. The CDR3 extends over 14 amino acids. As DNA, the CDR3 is TGTGCCACCAGTGATTGGGACAGCCAAGAGACCCAGTACTTC. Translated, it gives CATSDWDSQETQYF.

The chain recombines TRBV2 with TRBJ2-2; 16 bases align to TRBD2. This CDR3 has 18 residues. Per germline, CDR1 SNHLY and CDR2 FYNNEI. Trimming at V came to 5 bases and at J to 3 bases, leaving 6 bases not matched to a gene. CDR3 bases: TGTGCCAGCAGTCCGGGACTAGCGGGAGGGCTCTACACCGGGGAGCTGTTTTTT. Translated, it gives CASSPGLAGGLYTGELFF.

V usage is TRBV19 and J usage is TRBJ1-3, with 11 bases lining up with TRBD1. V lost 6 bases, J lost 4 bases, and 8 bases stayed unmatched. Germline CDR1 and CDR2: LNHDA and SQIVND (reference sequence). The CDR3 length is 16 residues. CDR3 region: CASRWGQGENGNTIYF. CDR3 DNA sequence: TGTGCCAGTAGATGGGGACAGGGGGAGAACGGAAACACCATATATTTT.

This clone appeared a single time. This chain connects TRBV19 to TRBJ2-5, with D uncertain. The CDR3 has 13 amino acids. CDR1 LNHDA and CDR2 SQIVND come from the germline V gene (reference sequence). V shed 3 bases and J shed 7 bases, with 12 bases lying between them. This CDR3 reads CASSISGSRTQYF. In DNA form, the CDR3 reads TGTGCCAGTAGTATTTCTGGCTCCAGGACCCAGTACTTC.

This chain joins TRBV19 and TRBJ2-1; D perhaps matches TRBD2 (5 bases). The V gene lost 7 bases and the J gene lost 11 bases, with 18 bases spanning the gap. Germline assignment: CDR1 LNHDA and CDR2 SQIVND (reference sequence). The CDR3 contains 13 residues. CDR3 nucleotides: TGTGCCAGTACCTTCGGGGTTCCCGTCAAGCAGTTCTTC. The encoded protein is CASTFGVPVKQFF.

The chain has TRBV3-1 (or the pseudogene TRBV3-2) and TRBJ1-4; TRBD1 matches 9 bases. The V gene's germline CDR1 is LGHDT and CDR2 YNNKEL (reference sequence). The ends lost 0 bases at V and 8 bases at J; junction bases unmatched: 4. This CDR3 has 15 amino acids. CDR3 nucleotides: TGTGCCAGCAGCCAAGATTATGGGACAGGGGAAAAACTGTTTTTT. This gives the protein CASSQDYGTGEKLFF.

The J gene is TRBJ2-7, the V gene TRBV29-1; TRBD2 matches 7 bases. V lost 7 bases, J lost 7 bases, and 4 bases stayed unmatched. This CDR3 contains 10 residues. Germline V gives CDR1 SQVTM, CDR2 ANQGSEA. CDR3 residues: CSALGGEQYF. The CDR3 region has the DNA TGCAGCGCCCTCGGGGGGGAGCAGTACTTC.

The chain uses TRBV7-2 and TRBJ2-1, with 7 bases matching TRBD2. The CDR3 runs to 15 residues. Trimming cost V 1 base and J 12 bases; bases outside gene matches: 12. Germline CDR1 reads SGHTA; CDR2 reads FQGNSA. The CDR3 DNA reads TGTGCCAGCAGCTTAGACGGGAGCGGGATCTTCGGGCAGTTCTTC. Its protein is CASSLDGSGIFGQFF.

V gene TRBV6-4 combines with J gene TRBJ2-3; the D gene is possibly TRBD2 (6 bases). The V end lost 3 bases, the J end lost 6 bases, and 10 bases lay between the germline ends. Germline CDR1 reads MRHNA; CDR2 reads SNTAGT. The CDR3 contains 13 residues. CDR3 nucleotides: TGTGCCAGCAGTGATGGAGGGGTGGATACGCAGTATTTT. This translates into CASSDGGVDTQYF.

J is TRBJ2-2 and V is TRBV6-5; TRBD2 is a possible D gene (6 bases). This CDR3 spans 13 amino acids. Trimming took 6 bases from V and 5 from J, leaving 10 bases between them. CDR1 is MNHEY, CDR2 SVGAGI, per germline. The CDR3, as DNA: TGTGCCAGCAGACGTGGGGGGACCGGGGAGCTGTTTTTT. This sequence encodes CASRRGGTGELFF.

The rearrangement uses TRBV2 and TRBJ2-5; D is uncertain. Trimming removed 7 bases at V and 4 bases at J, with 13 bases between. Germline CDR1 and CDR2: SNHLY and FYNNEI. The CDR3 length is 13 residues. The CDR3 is CASIRTQGETQYF. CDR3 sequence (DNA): TGTGCCAGCATTCGGACCCAAGGAGAGACCCAGTACTTC.

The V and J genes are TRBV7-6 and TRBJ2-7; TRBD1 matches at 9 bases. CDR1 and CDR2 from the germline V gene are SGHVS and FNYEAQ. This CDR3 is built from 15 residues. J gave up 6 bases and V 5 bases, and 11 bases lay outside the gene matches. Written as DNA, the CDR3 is TGTGCCAGCAGCCCCCGGGACAGGGACCCTGTCGAGCAGTACTTC. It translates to CASSPRDRDPVEQYF.

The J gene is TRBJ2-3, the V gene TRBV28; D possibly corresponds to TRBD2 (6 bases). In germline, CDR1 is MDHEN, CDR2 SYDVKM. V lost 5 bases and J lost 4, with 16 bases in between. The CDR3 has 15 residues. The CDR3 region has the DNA TGTGCCAGCAGTACCCCGGAGGGGATGGCAGATACGCAGTATTTT. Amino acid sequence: CASSTPEGMADTQYF.

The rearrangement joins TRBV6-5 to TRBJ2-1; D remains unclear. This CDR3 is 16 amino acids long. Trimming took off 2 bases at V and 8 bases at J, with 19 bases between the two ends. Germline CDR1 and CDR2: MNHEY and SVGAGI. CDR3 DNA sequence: TGTGCCAGCAGTTACCGTGGGCTAGAAGCCGGCTATGAGCAGTTCTTC. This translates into CASSYRGLEAGYEQFF.

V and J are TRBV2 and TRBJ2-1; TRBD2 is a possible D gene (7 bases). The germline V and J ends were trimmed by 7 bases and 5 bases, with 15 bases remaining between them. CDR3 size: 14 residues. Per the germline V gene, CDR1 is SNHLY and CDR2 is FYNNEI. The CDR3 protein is CASIVGGANNEQFF. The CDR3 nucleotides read TGTGCCAGCATCGTAGGGGGGGCAAACAATGAGCAGTTCTTC.

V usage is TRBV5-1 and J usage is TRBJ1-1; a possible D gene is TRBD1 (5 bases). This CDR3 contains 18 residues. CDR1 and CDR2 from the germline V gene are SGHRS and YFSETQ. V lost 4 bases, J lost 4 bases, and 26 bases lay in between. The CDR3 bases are TGCGCCAGCAGCCGAAGTTTCAATCAGGGTCTTGGGACCACTGAAGCTTTCTTT. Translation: CASSRSFNQGLGTTEAFF.